What follows are 30 T cell receptor beta chains derived from one specimen sequenced in a study of sequential checkpoint blockade in melanoma. Treatment: randomized to nivolumab then ipilimumab (arm A) or the reverse (arm B). TCRdb's table, derived via immunoSEQ multiplex PCR, lists solely in-frame clones and lacks some. The sample contains 30,000 to 35,000 clones, more than 70% of which appear only once. The sample was CD8+ T cells sorted from blood (inferred from file names), taken from a patient given nivolumab and ipilimumab in sequence. The receptors were sampled from a human donor with melanoma.

The chain combines TRBV15 with TRBJ1-1, with D unresolved. V was pared by 0 bases and J by 3 bases, with 11 bases between. Germline V lookup: CDR1 LNHNV, CDR2 YYDKDF (reference sequence). This CDR3 region has 15 residues. The CDR3 sequence is CATSRDRGEYTEAFF. The CDR3 region has the DNA TGTGCCACCAGCAGAGATCGGGGTGAGTACACTGAAGCTTTCTTT.

The genes are TRBV6-5 and TRBJ2-2; D not certain. The germline V gene encodes CDR1 MNHEY and CDR2 SVGAGI. This CDR3 spans 14 amino acids. Trimming removed 2 bases from V and 5 bases from J, with 9 bases in between. CDR3 sequence reads: CASSYQQLTGELFF. In DNA, the CDR3 is TGTGCCAGCAGTTACCAACAGCTAACCGGGGAGCTGTTTTTT.

This chain uses TRBV1 with TRBJ2-3; the table's TRBD1 call for D was not verified on the DNA. TRBV1 is a pseudogene. The CDR3 spans 14 residues. CDR3 nucleotide sequence: TGCACCAGCAGCCATCAGGGGGTCGGAGATACGCAGTATTTT. This codes for CTSSHQGVGDTQYF.

The rearrangement uses TRBV27 and TRBJ1-1; TRBD1 is a possible D gene (6 bases). Germline lookup yields CDR1 MNHEY and CDR2 SMNVEV (reference sequence). Trimming removed 2 bases at V and 1 base at J, with 8 bases between. The CDR3 loop spans 14 amino acids. CDR3 bases: TGTGCCAGCAGTTTACAGGGGTCGAACACTGAAGCTTTCTTT. It specifies CASSLQGSNTEAFF.

In the case of this clone: Germline and junction disagree at one end, which may indicate a read error. CDR3 loop: CASSLFGTKIF. The CDR3 coding sequence is TGTGCCAGCAGCTTATTTGGGACTAAAATCTTC. The rearrangement joins TRBV13 to TRBJ2-1, with 7 bases lining up with TRBD2. Looked up from germline, CDR1 is PRHDT and CDR2 is FYEKMQ (reference sequence). CDR3 size: 11 residues.

The chain couples TRBV19 to TRBJ1-2, with TRBD1 matching over 7 bases. The CDR3 loop spans 15 amino acids. With 5 bases clipped from V and 0 bases from J, the junction kept 6 bases outside the gene matches. Germline CDR1 reads LNHDA; CDR2 reads SQIVND (reference sequence). This CDR3 is CASSGGTVPNYGYTF. CDR3 in DNA: TGTGCCAGTAGTGGCGGGACAGTGCCTAACTATGGCTACACCTTC.

This rearrangement joins TRBV7-8 to TRBJ2-7; tentative D call: TRBD1 (6 bases). The CDR3 consists of 16 residues. Germline loops: CDR1 SGHVS, CDR2 FQNEAQ. V dropped 3 bases and J dropped 2 bases, with 17 bases sitting between them. The CDR3 DNA is TGTGCCAGCAGCTTTAAGTCAGGGGTCGGCACCTACGAGCAGTACTTC. This sequence encodes CASSFKSGVGTYEQYF.

This clone was seen a single time. This chain connects TRBV28 to TRBJ1-4; D possibly corresponds to TRBD1 (5 bases). The germline CDR1 and CDR2 sequences are MDHEN and SYDVKM. There are 14 residues in the CDR3. Deletions cut 2 bases from V and 8 bases from J, with 12 bases between. The CDR3 reads CASSLHQGGEKLFF. DNA for the CDR3: TGTGCCAGCAGTTTACACCAGGGAGGGGAAAAACTGTTTTTT.

This chain uses TRBV28 with TRBJ2-7, with TRBD2 matching over 9 bases. CDR1 and CDR2 (germline): MDHEN, SYDVKM. With 6 bases clipped from V and 3 bases from J, the junction kept 9 bases outside the gene matches. The CDR3 has 15 residues. This CDR3 is CASREVSSGIYEQYF. CDR3 DNA: TGTGCCAGCAGGGAAGTGTCTAGCGGGATCTACGAGCAGTACTTC.

V is TRBV2 and J is TRBJ2-7; 12 bases align to TRBD2. J was trimmed by 4 bases and V by 9 bases; bases with no gene match: 4. This CDR3 is built from 13 residues. Per germline, CDR1 SNHLY and CDR2 FYNNEI. The chain's CDR3 is CASWTSGIYEQYF. The DNA of the CDR3 is TGTGCCAGTTGGACTAGCGGGATTTACGAGCAGTACTTC.

The chain is built from TRBV30 and TRBJ2-5, with TRBD2 as a possible D gene (6 bases). TRBJ2-7 explains the end of the DNA better; the J call may be wrong. Per germline, CDR1 GTSNPN and CDR2 SVGIG (reference sequence). The CDR3 contains 14 residues. The CDR3 region has the DNA TGTGCCTGCGGGGAACCGGGAGTTTCCTACGAGCAGTACTTC. Residues: CACGEPGVSYEQYF.

The chain joins TRBV27 to TRBJ1-6, with D perhaps TRBD1 (5 bases). V lost 2 bases to trimming and J lost 13 bases, with 12 bases between them. The length of the CDR3 is 13 residues. Germline values: CDR1 MNHEY, CDR2 SMNVEV (reference sequence). The CDR3 spells CASSLNRGVPLHF. The CDR3, as DNA: TGTGCCAGCAGTTTAAATCGGGGGGTCCCCCTCCACTTT.

This rearrangement joins TRBV5-1 to TRBJ1-1, with a weak D call TRBD1 (6 bases). Germline loops: CDR1 SGHRS, CDR2 YFSETQ. Trimming took off 3 bases at V and 1 base at J, with 16 bases between the two ends. The CDR3 sequence is 16 residues long. The CDR3 DNA sequence: TGCGCCAGCAGCTGGATACAGGGTTTAGGGAACACTGAAGCTTTCTTT. Protein sequence: CASSWIQGLGNTEAFF.

The chain joins TRBV11-2 to TRBJ2-7; D unresolved. There are 12 residues in the CDR3. V shed 5 bases and J shed 2 bases, with 7 bases lying between them. CDR1 is SGHAT and CDR2 is FQNNGV in the germline V gene. CDR3 nucleotide sequence: TGTGCCAGCAGCGAACGGGCCTACGAGCAGTACTTC. It codes for CASSERAYEQYF. Supplemented by reference TRBV11-2 and TRBJ2-7, the full variable domain reads EAGVAQSPRYKIIEKRQSVAFWCNPISGHATLYWYQQILGQGPKLLIQFQNNGVVDDSQLPKDRFSAERLKGVDSTLKIQPAKLEDSAVYLCASSERAYEQYFGPGTRLTVT.

The genes are TRBV6-1 and TRBJ1-5, with D possibly matching TRBD1 (5 bases). Between the trimmed V and J ends, which lost 4 bases and 0 bases, there was a span of 13 bases. The CDR3 is made up of 16 amino acids. Germline CDR1 and CDR2: MNHNS and SASEGT. CDR3 loop: CASSAPTDNSNQPQHF. The CDR3 bases are TGTGCCAGCAGTGCACCTACGGACAATAGCAATCAGCCCCAGCATTTT.

This chain links TRBV7-8 with TRBJ1-6; the D is unclear. The germline V gene encodes CDR1 SGHVS and CDR2 FQNEAQ. V was clipped by 7 bases and J by 0 bases, with 25 bases between them. The CDR3 is 20 residues long. CDR3 residues: CASTTSPILDLSSYNSPLHF. CDR3 sequence (DNA): TGTGCCAGCACCACGAGCCCCATTTTGGACTTGAGCTCCTATAATTCACCCCTCCACTTT.

The rearrangement links TRBV2 to TRBJ2-4, with D possibly matching TRBD2 (5 bases). V was pared by 6 bases and J by 8 bases, with 14 bases between. Germline CDR1 is SNHLY and CDR2 is FYNNEI. CDR3 length: 13 residues. As DNA, the CDR3 is TGTGCCAGCAGAGCGACGGGATTGGACATTCAGTACTTC. Translation: CASRATGLDIQYF.

The CDR3 sequence: CASSVQGSYSYEQYF. DNA of the CDR3: TGTGCCAGCAGCGTTCAGGGGTCCTACTCCTACGAGCAGTACTTC. J is TRBJ2-7 and V is TRBV7-7, with D tentatively TRBD1 (6 bases). The CDR3 runs to 15 residues. CDR1 SSHAT and CDR2 FNYEAQ come from the germline V gene (reference sequence). Between the trimmed V and J ends, which lost 5 bases and 0 bases, there was a span of 14 bases.

This chain links TRBV4-2 with TRBJ2-5; the D is unclear. The tail of the sequence fits TRBJ2-7 better, so the J call may be wrong. Germline V CDR1 and CDR2: LGHNA, YNFKEQ. There are 15 residues in the CDR3. CDR3 DNA sequence: TGTGCCAGCAGCCCCATCCTATTGAGCTCCTACGAGCAGTACTTC. This codes for CASSPILLSSYEQYF.

The V and J genes are TRBV7-9 and TRBJ1-1, with a tentative D call TRBD1 (6 bases). V dropped 6 bases and J dropped 0 bases, with 17 bases sitting between them. Germline V gene sequence: CDR1 SEHNR, CDR2 FQNEAQ (reference sequence). The CDR3 runs to 16 residues. CDR3 nucleotides: TGTGCCAGCAGTTCATATGACAGGATTATGAACACTGAAGCTTTCTTT. Amino acid sequence: CASSSYDRIMNTEAFF. Based on the CDR3 plus reference TRBV7-9 and TRBJ1-1, the full variable domain is DTGVSQNPRHKITKRGQNVTFRCDPISEHNRLYWYRQTLGQGPEFLTYFQNEAQLEKSRLLSDRFSAERPKGSFSTLEIQRTEQGDSAMYLCASSSYDRIMNTEAFFGQGTRLTVV.

The gene calls are TRBV18 and TRBJ2-4; TRBD1 agrees at 9 bases. The CDR3 totals 17 residues. V trimming: 5 bases; J trimming: 2 bases; junction bases outside the gene matches: 10. CDR1 and CDR2 from the germline V gene are KGHSH and LQKENI. This CDR3 reads CASSSNRGRGSKNIQYF. The CDR3 bases are TGTGCCAGCTCATCAAACAGGGGGCGCGGATCCAAAAACATTCAGTACTTC.

This clone has a handful of counts. The chain uses TRBV19 and TRBJ2-3, with 11 bases lining up with TRBD2. There are 14 residues in the CDR3. In germline, CDR1 is LNHDA, CDR2 SQIVND (reference sequence). V shed 6 bases and J 4 bases; nucleotides not matched to a gene: 3. The chain's CDR3 is CASRVAGGPDTQYF. The CDR3 nucleotides are TGTGCCAGTAGAGTAGCGGGGGGGCCAGATACGCAGTATTTT.

Within the sample, this clone is medium-sized (0.01 to 0.1%). The J gene is TRBJ1-3, the V gene TRBV28; possible D gene TRBD1, 6 bases. V lost 4 bases and J 0 bases, leaving 10 bases between the germline ends. Germline V gene sequence: CDR1 MDHEN, CDR2 SYDVKM. The CDR3 runs 15 residues. This CDR3 reads CASSYTGRSGNTIYF. CDR3 DNA sequence: TGTGCCAGCAGTTATACAGGGCGCTCTGGAAACACCATATATTTT.

Turning to this clone: One junction end does not reproduce the germline sequence, and a read error may be involved. Distinct nucleotide sequences in the sample also encode this CDR3. The chain links TRBV13 to TRBJ2-7, with D uncertain. Germline V gene lookup returns CDR1 PRHDT and CDR2 FYEKMQ (reference sequence). The CDR3 has 14 residues. This chain's CDR3 is CASSPNMQSYEQYF. CDR3 sequence (DNA): TGCGCCAGCAGCCCCAACATGCAATCCTACGAGCAGTACTTC.

The chain uses TRBV9 and TRBJ2-3, with D hard to call. The germline V gene has CDR1 SGDLS and CDR2 YYNGEE. Trimming took 0 bases from V and 6 from J, leaving 17 bases between them. The CDR3 loop spans 16 amino acids. As DNA, the CDR3 is TGTGCCAGCAGCGTAGGCCGGGTTTACCCAAGGGATACGCAGTATTTT. It translates to CASSVGRVYPRDTQYF.

The CDR3, as DNA: TGTGCCAGCAGTAGGGGGACCGTAGTAAATGAAAAACTGTTTTTT. This codes for CASSRGTVVNEKLFF. The chain couples TRBV5-5 to TRBJ1-4; D is possibly TRBD1 (6 bases). The length of the CDR3 is 15 residues. The ends were cut back, 5 bases at V and 5 bases at J, with 16 bases in the middle. Germline CDR1 and CDR2: SGHKS and YYEKEE (reference sequence).

The chain employs TRBV21-1 and TRBJ1-2. TRBV21-1 is classified as a pseudogene. CDR3 length: 13 residues. The CDR3 DNA reads TGTGCCAGTAGACCGACTACACCCTATGGCTACACCTTC. Residues: CASRPTTPYGYTF.

This chain's CDR3 is CASSIGQDYEQYF. CDR3 DNA: TGCGCCAGCAGCATCGGACAGGACTACGAGCAGTACTTC. The V gene is TRBV5-1, the J gene TRBJ2-7; 7 positions agree with TRBD1. Germline assignment: CDR1 SGHRS and CDR2 YFSETQ. The CDR3 has 13 residues. V was clipped by 4 bases and J by 3 bases; unmatched bases: 4. The variable domain in full, with the rest retrieved from reference TRBV5-1 and TRBJ2-7, is KAGVTQTPRYLIKTRGQQVTLSCSPISGHRSVSWYQQTPGQGLQFLFEYFSETQRNKGNFPGRFSGRQFSNSRSEMNVSTLELGDSALYLCASSIGQDYEQYFGPGTRLTVT.

This clone was counted once. The chain has TRBV19 and TRBJ2-5; D perhaps matches TRBD2 (5 bases). The J call may be wrong; the DNA end is better matched by TRBJ2-7. Germline loops: CDR1 LNHDA, CDR2 SQIVND (reference sequence). CDR3 length: 11 residues. CDR3 in amino acids: CASSEGYEQYF. CDR3 sequence (DNA): TGTGCCAGTAGTGAGGGCTACGAGCAGTACTTC.

Concerning this clone itself: Its ends do not fully match the called genes, so a read error is possible. The gene calls are TRBV5-1 and TRBJ2-7; possibly TRBD2 for D (7 bases). Germline V gives CDR1 SGHRS, CDR2 YFSETQ. The CDR3 spans 13 residues. CDR3 sequence: CASSFDHGGLTAF. CDR3 DNA sequence: TGCGCCAGCAGCTTCGACCACGGGGGGCTGACAGCCTTC.